One sample yielded the 8 T cell receptor beta chains listed below, sequenced in a study of cytomegalovirus exposure and HLA in healthy donors. PCR used 60 Vbeta primers and 13 Jbeta primers. Sequencing was performed with immunoSEQ multiplex PCR; in TCRdb, only in-frame clones are kept and a portion is missing. The table lists 150,000 to 180,000 clones, 70% to 90% of them singletons, with approximately 2.5% in the top ten. Sequencing was performed on PBMCs. The source is a woman aged 18-29 years in good health and CMV-seronegative.

The chain joins TRBV18 to TRBJ1-6, with a possible D match to TRBD1 (5 bases). CDR1 is KGHSH, CDR2 LQKENI, per germline. The CDR3 totals 15 residues. Between the trimmed V and J ends, which lost 4 bases and 8 bases, there was a span of 15 bases. CDR3 DNA sequence: TGTGCCAGCTCACTTGCCGCTCGGGGGGATTCACCCCTCCACTTT. It specifies CASSLAARGDSPLHF.

The chain has TRBV29-1 and TRBJ1-1; D might be TRBD1 (5 bases). This CDR3 comprises 12 residues. The germline V gene encodes CDR1 SQVTM and CDR2 ANQGSEA. V lost 5 bases and J 12 bases, leaving 19 bases between the germline ends. CDR3 DNA: TGCAGCGTTTACACAGGAAGGATGAAAACTTTCTTT. This sequence encodes CSVYTGRMKTFF.

The chain employs TRBV7-9 and TRBJ2-5, with D perhaps TRBD1 (6 bases). Germline CDR1 and CDR2: SEHNR and FQNEAQ (reference sequence). V dropped 5 bases and J dropped 5 bases, with 15 bases sitting between them. This CDR3 is built from 14 residues. The CDR3 region has the DNA TGTGCCAGCAGCCCCCGGACAGATGGGGAGACCCAGTACTTC. Encoded protein: CASSPRTDGETQYF.

V gene TRBV28 combines with J gene TRBJ1-4; 9 bases line up with TRBD1. Germline assignment: CDR1 MDHEN and CDR2 SYDVKM. The CDR3 is made up of 14 amino acids. J lost 8 bases, V lost 6 bases, and 7 bases had no gene match. The CDR3 DNA is TGTGCCAGCAGCACAGGGGGCGCCGGGGAAAAACTGTTTTTT. Its protein product is CASSTGGAGEKLFF. Combining the CDR3 with reference TRBV28 and TRBJ1-4 gives the whole variable domain DVKVTQSSRYLVKRTGEKVFLECVQDMDHENMFWYRQDPGLGLRLIYFSYDVKMKEKGDIPEGYSVSREKKERFSLILESASTNQTSMYLCASSTGGAGEKLFFGSGTQLSVL.

The CDR3: CASSDGQVTDTQYF. Here the CDR3 DNA reads TGTGCCAGCAGTGATGGTCAGGTAACAGATACGCAGTATTTT. The V and J genes are TRBV6-1 and TRBJ2-3; D call uncertain. CDR1 is MNHNS and CDR2 is SASEGT in the germline V gene. This CDR3 spans 14 amino acids. Trimming stripped 3 bases from V and 3 bases from J, with 10 bases between.

This clone was seen only a few times. The sample contains more than one DNA sequence encoding this CDR3. The chain uses TRBV28 and TRBJ2-7, with D perhaps matching TRBD2 (6 bases). From germline, CDR1 is MDHEN and CDR2 SYDVKM. The CDR3 runs 14 residues. V was cut by 3 bases and J by 0 bases, with 9 bases left in between. The chain's CDR3 is CASSFSGSSYEQYF. DNA for the CDR3: TGTGCCAGCAGTTTTAGCGGCAGCTCCTACGAGCAGTACTTC.

The chain joins TRBV5-5 to TRBJ2-5, with D possibly being TRBD1 (6 bases). The ends were cut back, 10 bases at V and 5 bases at J, with 18 bases in the middle. The CDR3 is 13 amino acids. The germline gives CDR1 SGHKS, CDR2 YYEKEE (reference sequence). Written as DNA, the CDR3 is TGTGCCGGAGGACAGTCTGGGCGGGAGACCCAGTACTTC. It yields the protein CAGGQSGRETQYF. Supplemented by reference TRBV5-5 and TRBJ2-5, the full variable domain reads DAGVTQSPTHLIKTRGQQVTLRCSPISGHKSVSWYQQVLGQGPQFIFQYYEKEERGRGNFPDRFSARQFPNYSSELNVNALLLGDSALYLCAGGQSGRETQYFGPGTRLLVL.

The chain recombines TRBV30 with TRBJ1-3, with unresolved D. This CDR3 spans 14 amino acids. Trimming took off 2 bases at V and 6 bases at J, with 14 bases between the two ends. In germline, CDR1 is GTSNPN, CDR2 SVGIG (reference sequence). As DNA, the CDR3 is TGTGCCTGGAGTATTCACCGCGGACTAAACACCATATATTTT. Protein product: CAWSIHRGLNTIYF.